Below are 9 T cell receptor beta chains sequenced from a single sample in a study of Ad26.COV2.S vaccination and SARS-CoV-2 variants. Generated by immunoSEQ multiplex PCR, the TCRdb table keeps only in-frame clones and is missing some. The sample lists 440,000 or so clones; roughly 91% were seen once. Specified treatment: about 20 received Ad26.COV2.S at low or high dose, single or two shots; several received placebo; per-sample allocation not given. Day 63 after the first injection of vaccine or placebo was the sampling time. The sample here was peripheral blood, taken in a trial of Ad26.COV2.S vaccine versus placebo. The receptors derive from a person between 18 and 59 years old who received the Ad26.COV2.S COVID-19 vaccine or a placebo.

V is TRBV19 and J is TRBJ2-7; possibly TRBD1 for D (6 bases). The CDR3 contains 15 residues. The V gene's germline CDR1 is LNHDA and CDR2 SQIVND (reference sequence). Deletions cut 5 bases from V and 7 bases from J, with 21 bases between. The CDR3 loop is CASSDLQRGFYEQYF. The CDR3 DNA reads TGTGCCAGTAGTGATTTACAAAGGGGGTTCTATGAGCAGTACTTC. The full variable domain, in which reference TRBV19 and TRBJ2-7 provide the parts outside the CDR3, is DGGITQSPKYLFRKEGQNVTLSCEQNLNHDAMYWYRQDPGQGLRLIYYSQIVNDFQKGDIAEGYSVSREKKESFPLTVTSAQKNPTAFYLCASSDLQRGFYEQYFGPGTRLTVT.

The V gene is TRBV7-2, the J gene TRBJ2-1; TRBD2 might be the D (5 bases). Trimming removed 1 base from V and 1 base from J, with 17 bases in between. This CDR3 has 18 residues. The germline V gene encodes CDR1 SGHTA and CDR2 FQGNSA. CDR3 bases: TGTGCCAGCAGCTTAGACAGCGAGCGGCACCCATCCTACAATGAGCAGTTCTTC. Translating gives CASSLDSERHPSYNEQFF.

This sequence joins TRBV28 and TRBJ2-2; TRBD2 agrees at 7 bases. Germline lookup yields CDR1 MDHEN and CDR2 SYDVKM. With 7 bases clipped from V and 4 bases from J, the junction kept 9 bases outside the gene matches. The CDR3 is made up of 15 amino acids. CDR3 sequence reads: CASTLGRASTGELFF. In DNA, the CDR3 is TGTGCCAGCACCCTTGGGAGGGCGAGCACCGGGGAGCTGTTTTTT.

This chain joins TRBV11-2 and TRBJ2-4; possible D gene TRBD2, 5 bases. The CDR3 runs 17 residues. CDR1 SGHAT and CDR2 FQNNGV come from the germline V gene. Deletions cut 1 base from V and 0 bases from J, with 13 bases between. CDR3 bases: TGTGCCAGCAGCTTAGGAGGGCAGGCTATAGCCAAAAACATTCAGTACTTC. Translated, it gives CASSLGGQAIAKNIQYF.

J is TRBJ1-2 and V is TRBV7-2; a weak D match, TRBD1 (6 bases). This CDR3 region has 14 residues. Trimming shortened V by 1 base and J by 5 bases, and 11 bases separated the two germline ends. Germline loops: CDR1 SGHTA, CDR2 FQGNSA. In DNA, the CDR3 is TGTGCCAGCAGCTTAGGACAGGTAGATTATGGCTACACCTTC. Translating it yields CASSLGQVDYGYTF.

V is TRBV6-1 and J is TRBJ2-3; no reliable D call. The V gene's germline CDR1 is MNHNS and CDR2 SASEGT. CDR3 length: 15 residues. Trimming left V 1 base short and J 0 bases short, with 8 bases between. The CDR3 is CASSEGGASTDTQYF. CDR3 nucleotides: TGTGCCAGCAGTGAAGGCGGTGCTAGCACAGATACGCAGTATTTT.

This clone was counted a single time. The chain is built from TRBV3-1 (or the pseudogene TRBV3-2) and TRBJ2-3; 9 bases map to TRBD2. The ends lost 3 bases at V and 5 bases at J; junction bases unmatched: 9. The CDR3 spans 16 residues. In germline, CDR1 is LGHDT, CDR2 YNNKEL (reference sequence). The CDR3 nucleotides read TGTGCCAGCAGCCAGACCCCAGCGGGAGGAAGAGATACGCAGTATTTT. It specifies CASSQTPAGGRDTQYF.

The CDR3 spells CASSLEGVWREQYF. CDR3 DNA sequence: TGTGCCAGCAGCTTAGAGGGCGTATGGCGCGAGCAGTACTTC. The chain is built from TRBV7-9 and TRBJ2-7; no firm D call. The CDR3 runs 14 residues. Germline V CDR1 and CDR2: SEHNR, FQNEAQ (reference sequence). Trimming pared 1 base from V and 6 bases from J, leaving 13 bases between.

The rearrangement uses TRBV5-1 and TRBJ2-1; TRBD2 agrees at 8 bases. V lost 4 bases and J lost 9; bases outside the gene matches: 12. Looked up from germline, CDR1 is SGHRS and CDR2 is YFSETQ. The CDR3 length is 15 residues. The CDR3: CASSLNNAGGSEQFF. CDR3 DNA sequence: TGCGCCAGCAGCCTAAACAACGCGGGGGGTAGTGAGCAGTTCTTC.